These 30 T cell receptor beta chains share one sample of origin, sequenced in a study of T cells in Graves' hyperthyroidism and ophthalmopathy. From RNA transcripts, TCR beta CDR3 regions were amplified. Primed by the HTBI set, a first-round RT-PCR was run on the TCR CDR3. TCRdb re-called the multiplex PCR reads through MiXCR, storing one row per CDR3 protein. This table has some 250,000 distinct CDR3 sequences, roughly 15% appearing once. The sample taken for sequencing was blood. These receptors all stem from a woman aged 45-59 years with Graves' hyperthyroidism that later progressed to Graves' ophthalmopathy.

This clonotype was counted only a few times. This sequence may be a read error, since a much larger clone differs from it by one base. This rearrangement joins TRBV2 to TRBJ2-1; D is uncertain. The germline V gene encodes CDR1 SNHLY and CDR2 FYNNEI. Trimming took off 7 bases at V and 8 bases at J, with 12 bases between the two ends. The CDR3 is 12 residues long. CDR3 sequence (DNA): TGTGCCAGCATAGAGGCTAGGGATGAGCAGTTCTTC. Protein: CASIEARDEQFF.

The gene calls are TRBV11-2 and TRBJ2-4, with 9 bases fitting TRBD1. Germline V CDR1 and CDR2: SGHAT, FQNNGV. CDR3 length: 15 amino acids. Unmatched junction bases numbered 5, after V lost 2 bases and J lost 6 bases. For the CDR3, the DNA is TGTGCCAGCAGCTTATCCGGGACAGGGTCAAACATTCAGTACTTC. Residues: CASSLSGTGSNIQYF.

This clonotype was detected many times. V usage is TRBV5-1 and J usage is TRBJ2-3; possibly TRBD2 for D (5 bases). This CDR3 contains 16 residues. Germline assignment: CDR1 SGHRS and CDR2 YFSETQ. V was shortened by 4 bases and J by 0 bases, with 15 bases between the two germline ends. As DNA, the CDR3 is TGCGCCAGCAGCCCAACCGGTGAGCGGAGCACAGATACGCAGTATTTT. It specifies CASSPTGERSTDTQYF.

A note on this clonotype: A read error is possible here, since a much larger clone lies one base away. The J gene is TRBJ2-2, the V gene TRBV6-1; D may match TRBD1 or TRBD2 (6 bases each). From germline, CDR1 is MNHNS and CDR2 SASEGT. V gave up 0 bases and J gave up 3 bases, with 17 bases separating them. The CDR3 extends over 18 amino acids. CDR3: CASSEALMGGADTGELFF. The CDR3 DNA is TGTGCCAGCAGTGAAGCGCTTATGGGGGGCGCAGACACCGGGGAGCTGTTTTTT.

This clonotype was detected ten times or more. The V call is TRBV6-1, the J call TRBJ1-1; TRBD1 aligns across 8 bases. Trimming removed 4 bases from V and 5 bases from J; junction bases left unmatched: 6. Germline values: CDR1 MNHNS, CDR2 SASEGT. The length of the CDR3 is 14 residues. The CDR3 loop is CASSVTQGATEAFF. The CDR3, as DNA: TGTGCCAGCAGTGTCACGCAGGGGGCGACTGAAGCTTTCTTT.

This clonotype was counted at least ten times. The chain's CDR3 is CAGNRLAGVLETQYF. CDR3 bases: TGTGCCGGGAACCGACTAGCGGGAGTTTTGGAGACCCAGTACTTC. The V call is TRBV30, the J call TRBJ2-5, with 12 bases fitting TRBD2. CDR1 GTSNPN and CDR2 SVGIG come from the germline V gene (reference sequence). The CDR3 has 15 residues. The V and J ends lost 8 bases and 5 bases, in that order; junction bases with no gene match: 12.

This clonotype was detected many times. The chain combines TRBV20-1 with TRBJ1-1; D might be TRBD1 (5 bases). Trimming pared 2 bases from V and 5 bases from J, leaving 15 bases between. The CDR3 loop spans 14 amino acids. Germline V gives CDR1 DFQATT, CDR2 SNEGSKA (reference sequence). The CDR3 spells CSARPDTIGTEAFF. The CDR3 DNA follows: TGCAGTGCTAGACCGGACACGATCGGGACTGAAGCTTTCTTT.

The chain couples TRBV6-5 to TRBJ1-6; D unclear. Per the germline V gene, CDR1 is MNHEY and CDR2 is SVGAGI. This CDR3 comprises 17 residues. V lost 2 bases and J lost 6, with 17 bases in between. CDR3 region: CASSYPFNRGSNSPLHF. The CDR3 DNA sequence: TGTGCCAGCAGTTACCCCTTCAATCGAGGCTCTAATTCACCCCTCCACTTT.

This clonotype showed up just a few times. J is TRBJ2-2 and V is TRBV27; D tentatively reads TRBD1 or TRBD2 (5 bases each). The CDR3 totals 15 residues. Trimming shortened V by 9 bases and J by 2 bases, and 16 bases separated the two germline ends. Germline V gives CDR1 MNHEY, CDR2 SMNVEV (reference sequence). CDR3 bases: TGTGCCAGTTCTTCCCCCGGGGCAAACACCGGGGAGCTGTTTTTT. Protein: CASSSPGANTGELFF.

In its sample, this clonotype was seen a few times. The V gene is TRBV6-1, the J gene TRBJ1-3; the match to TRBD1 covers 7 bases. Germline V gene sequence: CDR1 MNHNS, CDR2 SASEGT. V gave up 2 bases and J gave up 4 bases; unmatched junction bases: 17. CDR3 length: 19 amino acids. The CDR3 DNA reads TGTGCCAGCAGTGAATGGGCCGGGACAGTAAACCCGGAGGGAAACACCATATATTTT. Its protein product is CASSEWAGTVNPEGNTIYF.

The table lists this clonotype with many counts. This sequence joins TRBV18 and TRBJ2-7, with 8 bases aligning to TRBD1. CDR1 and CDR2 (germline): KGHSH, LQKENI. Trimming at V came to 8 bases and at J to 4 bases, leaving 7 bases not matched to a gene. The CDR3 covers 13 residues. The CDR3 here is CASRIGQGYEQYF. CDR3 nucleotides: TGTGCCAGCCGAATAGGACAGGGTTACGAGCAGTACTTC.

The V gene is TRBV24-1, the J gene TRBJ1-3; D is unclear. Per germline, CDR1 KGHDR and CDR2 SFDVKD. This CDR3 has 17 amino acids. V dropped 0 bases and J dropped 0 bases, with 11 bases sitting between them. The CDR3 region has the DNA TGTGCCACCAGTGATTTGAAGACTTGCGTCTCTGGAAACACCATATATTTT. It translates to CATSDLKTCVSGNTIYF.

This clonotype was seen at least ten times. V usage is TRBV20-1 and J usage is TRBJ1-1; D is unresolved. The V and J ends lost 5 bases and 3 bases respectively, with 4 bases between them. Germline CDR1 DFQATT, CDR2 SNEGSKA (reference sequence). The CDR3 loop spans 10 amino acids. The CDR3 here is CSARDTEAFF. In DNA, the CDR3 is TGCAGTGCTCGGGACACTGAAGCTTTCTTT.

This clonotype came up many times. At one boundary the junction diverges from the germline segment, which might be a read error. The chain links TRBV2 to TRBJ2-7; 9 bases are a match to TRBD1. Germline assignment: CDR1 SNHLY and CDR2 FYNNEI. This CDR3 is 15 amino acids long. The chain's CDR3 is CASREGTGLSYEQYF. The CDR3 bases are TGTGCCAGCAGGGAAGGGACAGGGTTGTCCTACGAGCAGTACTTC.

Only a few counts were recorded for this clonotype. The chain is built from TRBV5-1 and TRBJ2-6; no definite D call. The CDR3 is 17 amino acids. V was cut by 0 bases and J by 0 bases, with 10 bases left in between. Germline V gene sequence: CDR1 SGHRS, CDR2 YFSETQ. CDR3 sequence (DNA): TGCGCCAGCAGCTTGGCCTTCTCACGCTCTGGGGCCAACGTCCTGACTTTC. This translates into CASSLAFSRSGANVLTF.

Ten or more counts support this clonotype. This chain joins TRBV11-2 and TRBJ1-5, with unresolved D. The length of the CDR3 is 15 residues. Germline V gives CDR1 SGHAT, CDR2 FQNNGV. Trimming removed 1 base at V and 7 bases at J, with 14 bases between. The CDR3 DNA reads as TGTGCCAGCAGCTTAGTAGGAGGAGGACGGCAGCCCCAGCATTTT. This codes for CASSLVGGGRQPQHF.

This clonotype was counted ten times or more. The chain combines TRBV7-2 with TRBJ2-1; D gene uncertain. V lost 2 bases, J lost 8 bases, and 7 bases lay in between. The CDR3 extends over 12 amino acids. In germline, CDR1 is SGHTA, CDR2 FQGNSA. CDR3 in DNA: TGTGCCAGCAGCTTAATAATGGATGAGCAGTTCTTC. Its protein is CASSLIMDEQFF.

For this clonotype: With a much larger clone just one base away, this may be a read error. The gene calls are TRBV30 and TRBJ2-1; possibly TRBD2 for D (5 bases). Trimming took off 2 bases at V and 6 bases at J, with 14 bases between the two ends. Germline lookup yields CDR1 GTSNPN and CDR2 SVGIG (reference sequence). The CDR3 is 14 amino acids. Written as DNA, the CDR3 is TGTGCCTGGAGTATTGGTGGGAGTATCAATGAGCAGTTCTTC. It codes for CAWSIGGSINEQFF.

V gene TRBV5-6 combines with J gene TRBJ1-2, with D maybe TRBD1 (6 bases). The CDR3 loop spans 14 amino acids. With 3 bases removed from V and 8 bases from J, the gap between germline ends came to 17 bases. The germline V gene has CDR1 SGHDT and CDR2 YYEEEE. CDR3 loop: CASSWADSRWGYTF. The CDR3 DNA sequence: TGTGCCAGCAGCTGGGCGGACAGTCGCTGGGGCTACACCTTC. Supplemented by reference TRBV5-6 and TRBJ1-2, the full variable domain reads DAGVTQSPTHLIKTRGQQVTLRCSPKSGHDTVSWYQQALGQGPQFIFQYYEEEERQRGNFPDRFSGHQFPNYSSELNVNALLLGDSALYLCASSWADSRWGYTFGSGTRLTVV.

Ten or more counts support this clonotype. V usage is TRBV7-9 and J usage is TRBJ2-7; D gene ambiguous. The CDR3 covers 15 residues. From germline, CDR1 is SEHNR and CDR2 FQNEAQ (reference sequence). Trimming shortened V by 1 base and J by 5 bases, and 15 bases separated the two germline ends. CDR3 in amino acids: CASSLDPPQSDEQYF. The CDR3 DNA reads as TGTGCCAGCAGCTTAGATCCCCCGCAGTCTGACGAGCAGTACTTC.

Written as DNA, the CDR3 is TGCGCCAGCAGCCAAGATTATGGAGGGAGAAGATACAATGAGCAGTTCTTC. Its translation is CASSQDYGGRRYNEQFF. The chain combines TRBV4-1 with TRBJ2-1; D may be TRBD2 (6 bases). Germline V gene sequence: CDR1 MGHRA, CDR2 YSYEKL. There are 17 residues in the CDR3. Between the trimmed V and J ends, which lost 0 bases and 4 bases, there was a span of 16 bases.

This clonotype was counted ten times or more. The genes are TRBV5-1 and TRBJ2-7; 7 nucleotides align to TRBD2. The CDR3 spans 16 residues. The J segment lost 1 base and the V segment lost 3 bases, leaving 10 bases of the junction unmatched. Per germline, CDR1 SGHRS and CDR2 YFSETQ. The CDR3 loop is CASSSNWEGGSYEQYF. The CDR3 nucleotides read TGCGCCAGCAGCTCCAACTGGGAGGGTGGGTCCTACGAGCAGTACTTC.

This clonotype was counted at least ten times. The gene calls are TRBV3-1 and TRBJ1-1; no clear D. V was clipped by 4 bases and J by 4 bases, with 19 bases between them. This CDR3 spans 16 amino acids. Germline V gene sequence: CDR1 LGHDT, CDR2 YNNKEL (reference sequence). This CDR3 reads CASSPVRGRLSTEAFF. The CDR3 bases are TGTGCCAGCAGCCCTGTACGAGGACGGTTGAGCACTGAAGCTTTCTTT.

In this sample, this clonotype turned up many times. The gene calls are TRBV28 and TRBJ2-1, with 12 bases fitting TRBD2. Losses at the gene ends were 8 bases for V and 4 bases for J; bases not matched to a gene: 9. In germline, CDR1 is MDHEN, CDR2 SYDVKM. The CDR3 has 16 amino acids. The CDR3 is CASGRRTSGKYNEQFF. The CDR3 DNA reads as TGTGCCAGCGGGCGGCGGACTAGCGGGAAATACAATGAGCAGTTCTTC.

This clonotype was recorded many times. The chain employs TRBV28 and TRBJ2-7; no clear D. Germline CDR1 and CDR2: MDHEN and SYDVKM. Trimming removed 6 bases at V and 1 base at J, with 7 bases between. The CDR3 has 12 amino acids. CDR3 residues: CASRLSSYEQYF. Written as DNA, the CDR3 is TGTGCCAGCAGGCTCAGTTCCTACGAGCAGTACTTC.

This clonotype was counted ten times or more. The chain has TRBV18 and TRBJ2-2; TRBD2 agrees at 7 bases. This CDR3 spans 18 amino acids. The ends lost 1 base at V and 1 base at J; junction bases unmatched: 9. Germline V CDR1 and CDR2: KGHSH, LQKENI. The CDR3 sequence: CASSPRNSRELNTGELFF. CDR3 DNA sequence: TGTGCCAGCTCACCACGGAATTCGCGGGAGTTGAACACCGGGGAGCTGTTTTTT. Full variable domain (outside the CDR3, taken from reference TRBV18 and TRBJ2-2): NAGVMQNPRHLVRRRGQEARLRCSPMKGHSHVYWYRQLPEEGLKFMVYLQKENIIDESGMPKERFSAEFPKEGPSILRIQQVVRGDSAAYFCASSPRNSRELNTGELFFGEGSRLTVL.

This clonotype was counted many times. The chain uses TRBV20-1 and TRBJ1-1; D gene ambiguous. CDR1 is DFQATT and CDR2 is SNEGSKA in the germline V gene (reference sequence). Trimming took 0 bases from V and 4 from J, leaving 3 bases between them. CDR3 length equals 11 residues. CDR3 in DNA: TGCAGTGCTAGAGAAGGCACTGAAGCTTTCTTT. Its translation is CSAREGTEAFF.

This clonotype was seen repeatedly, ten times or more. The rearrangement joins TRBV18 to TRBJ1-4, with unresolved D. The CDR3 consists of 13 residues. Germline CDR1 reads KGHSH; CDR2 reads LQKENI. V shed 7 bases and J shed 1 base, with 7 bases lying between them. CDR3 DNA sequence: TGTGCCAGCTTGATGAGAACTAATGAAAAACTGTTTTTT. It codes for CASLMRTNEKLFF.

The chain links TRBV5-6 to TRBJ1-5; 8 bases agree with TRBD1. This CDR3 has 15 residues. The germline CDR1 and CDR2 sequences are SGHDT and YYEEEE. After removal of 0 bases from V and 5 bases from J, the junction contained 4 bases not matched to a gene. The DNA for the CDR3 is TGTGCCAGCAGCTTGGGGGACAGGTTATATCAGCCCCAGCATTTT. This gives the protein CASSLGDRLYQPQHF. The full variable domain, completed using reference TRBV5-6 and TRBJ1-5, is DAGVTQSPTHLIKTRGQQVTLRCSPKSGHDTVSWYQQALGQGPQFIFQYYEEEERQRGNFPDRFSGHQFPNYSSELNVNALLLGDSALYLCASSLGDRLYQPQHFGDGTRLSIL.

This clonotype was seen at least ten times. V is TRBV3-1 and J is TRBJ2-7; TRBD2 matches at 10 bases. The CDR3 covers 14 residues. Trimming cost V 5 bases and J 4 bases; bases outside gene matches: 5. Germline V gene sequence: CDR1 LGHDT, CDR2 YNNKEL (reference sequence). The CDR3 here is CASSYLAGGYEQYF. The CDR3 bases are TGTGCCAGCAGCTATTTAGCGGGAGGTTACGAGCAGTACTTC.